This TCR beta chain derives from a study of shared clonotypes between healthy human individuals. Study-wide context: Three CD4 naive, three CD4 memory, two CD8 naive and one CD8 memory plate were used per donor.

Findings and limits, study-wide: Generally, naive subsets (rather than memory subsets) showed larger estimated richness.

Once extracted for a subset, genomic DNA was divided evenly among several immunoSEQ plates. Data came from immunoSEQ multiplex PCR; TCRdb stores just in-frame clones and leaves some out. The top ten clones hold around 0.38% of a sample with under 2.5 million clones, around 92% of them seen once. On this clone itself: No antigen is known for it. Distinct nucleotide sequences in the sample also encode this CDR3.

This TCR derives from a young man in good health. Some clones in this sample may be carry-over from other donors' samples. The specimen sequenced was naive CD4+ T cells from PBMCs. Noted subset: CD45RA+ positively selected.

CDR3 sequence (DNA): TGTGCCAGCAGTCTCGGGGGGACTAGCTCCTACGAGCAGTACTTC. It is translated as CASSLGGTSSYEQYF. This rearrangement joins TRBV7-9 to TRBJ2-7; 8 bases fit TRBD2. Germline V gives CDR1 SEHNR, CDR2 FQNEAQ (reference sequence). The CDR3 has 15 amino acids. V dropped 6 bases and J dropped 0; count of bases not matched to a gene: 7. Combining the CDR3 with reference TRBV7-9 and TRBJ2-7 gives the whole variable domain DTGVSQNPRHKITKRGQNVTFRCDPISEHNRLYWYRQTLGQGPEFLTYFQNEAQLEKSRLLSDRFSAERPKGSFSTLEIQRTEQGDSAMYLCASSLGGTSSYEQYFGPGTRLTVT.